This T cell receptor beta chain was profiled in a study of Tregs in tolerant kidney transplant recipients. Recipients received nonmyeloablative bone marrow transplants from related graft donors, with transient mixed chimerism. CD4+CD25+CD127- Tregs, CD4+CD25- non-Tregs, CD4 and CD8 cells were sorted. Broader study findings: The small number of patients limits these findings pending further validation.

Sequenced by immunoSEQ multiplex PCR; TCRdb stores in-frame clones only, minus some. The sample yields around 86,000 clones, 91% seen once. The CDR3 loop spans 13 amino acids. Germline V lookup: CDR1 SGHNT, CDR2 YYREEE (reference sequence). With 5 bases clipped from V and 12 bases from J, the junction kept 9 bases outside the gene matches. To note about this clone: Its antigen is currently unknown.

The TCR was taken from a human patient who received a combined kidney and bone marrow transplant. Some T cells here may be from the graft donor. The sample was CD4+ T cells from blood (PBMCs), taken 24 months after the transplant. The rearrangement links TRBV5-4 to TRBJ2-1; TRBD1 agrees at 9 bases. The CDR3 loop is CASSRGGTGRQFF. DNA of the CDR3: TGTGCCAGCAGTCGGGGTGGGACAGGGCGGCAGTTCTTC. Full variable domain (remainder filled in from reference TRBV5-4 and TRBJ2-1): ETGVTQSPTHLIKTRGQQVTLRCSSQSGHNTVSWYQQALGQGPQFIFQYYREEENGRGNFPPRFSGLQFPNYSSELNVNALELDDSALYLCASSRGGTGRQFFGPGTRLTVL.